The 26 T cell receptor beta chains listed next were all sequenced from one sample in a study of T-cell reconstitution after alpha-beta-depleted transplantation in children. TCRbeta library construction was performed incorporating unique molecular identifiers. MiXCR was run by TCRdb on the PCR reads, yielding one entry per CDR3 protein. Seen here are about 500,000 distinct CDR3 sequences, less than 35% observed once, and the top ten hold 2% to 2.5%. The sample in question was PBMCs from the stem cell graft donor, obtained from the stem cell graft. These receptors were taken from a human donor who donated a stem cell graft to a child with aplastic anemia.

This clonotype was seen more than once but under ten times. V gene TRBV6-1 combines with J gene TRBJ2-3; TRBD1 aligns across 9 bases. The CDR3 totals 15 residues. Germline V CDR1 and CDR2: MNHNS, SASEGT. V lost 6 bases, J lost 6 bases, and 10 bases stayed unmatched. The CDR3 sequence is CASSTGTGKGDTQYF. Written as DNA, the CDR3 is TGTGCCAGCAGCACCGGGACAGGGAAGGGGGATACGCAGTATTTT.

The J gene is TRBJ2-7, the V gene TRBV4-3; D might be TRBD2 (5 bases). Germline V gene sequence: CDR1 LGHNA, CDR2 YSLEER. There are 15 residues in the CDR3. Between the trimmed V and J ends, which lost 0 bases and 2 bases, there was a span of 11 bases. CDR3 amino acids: CASSQEKGEAYEQYF. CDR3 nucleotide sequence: TGCGCCAGCAGCCAAGAAAAGGGAGAGGCCTACGAGCAGTACTTC.

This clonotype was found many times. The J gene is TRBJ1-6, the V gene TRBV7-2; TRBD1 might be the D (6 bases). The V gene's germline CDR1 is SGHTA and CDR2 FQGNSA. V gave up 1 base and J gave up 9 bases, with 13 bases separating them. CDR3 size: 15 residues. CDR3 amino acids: CASSLGQGLGSPLHF. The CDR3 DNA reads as TGTGCCAGCAGCTTAGGGCAGGGGTTGGGTTCACCCCTCCACTTT. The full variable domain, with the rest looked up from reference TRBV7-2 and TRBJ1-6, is GAGVSQSPSNKVTEKGKDVELRCDPISGHTALYWYRQSLGQGLEFLIYFQGNSAPDKSGLPSDRFSAERTGGSVSTLTIQRTQQEDSAVYLCASSLGQGLGSPLHFGNGTRLTVT.

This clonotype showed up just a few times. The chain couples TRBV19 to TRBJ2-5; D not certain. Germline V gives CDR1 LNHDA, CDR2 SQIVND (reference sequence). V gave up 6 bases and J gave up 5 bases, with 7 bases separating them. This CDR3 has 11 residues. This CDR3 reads CASRPDETQYF. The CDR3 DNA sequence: TGTGCCAGTAGACCTGACGAGACCCAGTACTTC.

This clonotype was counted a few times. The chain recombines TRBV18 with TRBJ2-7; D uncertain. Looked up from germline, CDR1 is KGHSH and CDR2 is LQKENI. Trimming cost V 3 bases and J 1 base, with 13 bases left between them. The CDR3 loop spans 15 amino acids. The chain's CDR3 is CASSPGLDISYEQYV. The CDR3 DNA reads TGTGCCAGCTCACCCGGGTTAGACATTTCCTACGAGCAGTACGTC.

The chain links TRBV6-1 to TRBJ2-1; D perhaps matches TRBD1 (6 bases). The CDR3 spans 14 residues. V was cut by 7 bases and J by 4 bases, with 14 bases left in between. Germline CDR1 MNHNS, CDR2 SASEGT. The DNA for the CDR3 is TGTGCCAGCATCTCCGGGCAGGGGTACAATGAGCAGTTCTTC. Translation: CASISGQGYNEQFF.

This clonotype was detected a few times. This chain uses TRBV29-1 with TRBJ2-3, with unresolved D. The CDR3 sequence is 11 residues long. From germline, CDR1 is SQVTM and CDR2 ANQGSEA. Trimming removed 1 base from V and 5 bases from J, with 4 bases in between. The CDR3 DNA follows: TGCAGCGTTGAAGGGGGAGATACGCAGTATTTT. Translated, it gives CSVEGGDTQYF.

This CDR3 reads CASSLSASGKRYNEQFF. CDR3 DNA sequence: TGCGCCAGCAGCTTGTCGGCCAGCGGGAAGCGGTACAATGAGCAGTTCTTC. V usage is TRBV5-1 and J usage is TRBJ2-1, with 7 bases that match TRBD2. After removal of 1 base from V and 4 bases from J, the junction contained 11 bases not matched to a gene. The CDR3 runs to 17 residues. Germline V gene data show CDR1 as SGHRS and CDR2 as YFSETQ.

The CDR3 sequence: CASSGQGSKNYGYTF. CDR3 bases: TGTGCCAGCAGCGGACAGGGAAGTAAGAACTATGGCTACACCTTC. The chain joins TRBV9 to TRBJ1-2, with 7 bases that match TRBD1. The germline V gene encodes CDR1 SGDLS and CDR2 YYNGEE. CDR3 length equals 15 residues. Trimming cost V 3 bases and J 2 bases; bases outside gene matches: 7. The full variable domain, with the rest looked up from reference TRBV9 and TRBJ1-2, is DSGVTQTPKHLITATGQRVTLRCSPRSGDLSVYWYQQSLDQGLQFLIQYYNGEERAKGNILERFSAQQFPDLHSELNLSSLELGDSALYFCASSGQGSKNYGYTFGSGTRLTVV.

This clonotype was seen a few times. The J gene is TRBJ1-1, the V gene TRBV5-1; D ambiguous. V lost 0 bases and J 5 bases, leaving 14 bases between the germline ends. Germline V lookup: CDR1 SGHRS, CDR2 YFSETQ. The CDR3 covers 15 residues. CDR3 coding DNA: TGCGCCAGCAGCTTGGCCAGCGAGGGTATGACTGAAGCTTTCTTT. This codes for CASSLASEGMTEAFF.

Here the CDR3 reads CASSPGPLYGYTF. CDR3 nucleotides: TGTGCCAGCTCACCGGGACCGCTATATGGCTACACCTTC. This chain links TRBV18 with TRBJ1-2; D is possibly TRBD1 (5 bases). The CDR3 contains 13 residues. CDR1 and CDR2 (germline): KGHSH, LQKENI. Trimming removed 3 bases from V and 5 bases from J, with 10 bases in between.

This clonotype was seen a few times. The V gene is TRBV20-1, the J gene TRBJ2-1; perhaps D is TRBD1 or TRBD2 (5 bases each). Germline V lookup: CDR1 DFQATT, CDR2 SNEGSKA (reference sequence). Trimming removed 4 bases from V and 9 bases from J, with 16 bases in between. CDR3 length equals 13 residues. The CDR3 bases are TGCAGTGCTATCCACCGGGGCCCGGTTGAGCAGTTCTTC. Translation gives CSAIHRGPVEQFF.

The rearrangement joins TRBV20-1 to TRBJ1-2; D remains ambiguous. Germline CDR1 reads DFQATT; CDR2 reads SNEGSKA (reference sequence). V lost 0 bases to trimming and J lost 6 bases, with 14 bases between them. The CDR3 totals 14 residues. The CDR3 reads CSARESREVNGYTF. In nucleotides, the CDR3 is TGCAGTGCTAGAGAAAGTAGGGAGGTTAATGGCTACACCTTC.

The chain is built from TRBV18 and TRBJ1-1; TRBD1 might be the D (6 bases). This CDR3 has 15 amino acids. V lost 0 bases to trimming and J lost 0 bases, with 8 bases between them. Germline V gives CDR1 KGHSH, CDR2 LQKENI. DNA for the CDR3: TGTGCCAGCTCACCACCGACAGGAATGAACACTGAAGCTTTCTTT. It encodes CASSPPTGMNTEAFF. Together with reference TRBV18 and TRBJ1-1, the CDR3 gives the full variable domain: NAGVMQNPRHLVRRRGQEARLRCSPMKGHSHVYWYRQLPEEGLKFMVYLQKENIIDESGMPKERFSAEFPKEGPSILRIQQVVRGDSAAYFCASSPPTGMNTEAFFGQGTRLTVV.

This CDR3 reads CATSEDYPIAGLPDTQYF. The CDR3 bases are TGTGCCACCAGTGAAGATTACCCCATAGCGGGACTTCCAGATACGCAGTATTTT. The chain uses TRBV24-1 and TRBJ2-3; TRBD2 agrees at 8 bases. This CDR3 contains 18 residues. V was pared by 4 bases and J by 4 bases, with 15 bases of the junction left unmatched. CDR1 is KGHDR and CDR2 is SFDVKD in the germline V gene.

The CDR3 DNA is TGTGCCAGCAGTGCTACTAGCGGGAGGAGAGAGACCCAGTACTTC. The encoded protein is CASSATSGRRETQYF. The chain links TRBV6-1 to TRBJ2-5; 12 bases line up with TRBD2. Germline CDR1 reads MNHNS; CDR2 reads SASEGT. This CDR3 is 15 amino acids long. The ends lost 4 bases at V and 4 bases at J; junction bases unmatched: 4.

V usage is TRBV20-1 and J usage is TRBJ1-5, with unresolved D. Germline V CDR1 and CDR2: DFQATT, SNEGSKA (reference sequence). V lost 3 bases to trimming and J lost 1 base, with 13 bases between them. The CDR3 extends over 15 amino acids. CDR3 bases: TGCAGTGCTAGTTCTGGTGCGGGGAGCAATCAGCCCCAGCATTTT. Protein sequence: CSASSGAGSNQPQHF.

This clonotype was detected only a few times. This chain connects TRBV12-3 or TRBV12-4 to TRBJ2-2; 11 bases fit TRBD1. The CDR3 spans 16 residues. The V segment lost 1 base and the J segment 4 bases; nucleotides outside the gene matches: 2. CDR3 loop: CASSLGDRGFTGELFF. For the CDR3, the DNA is TGTGCCAGCAGTTTAGGGGACAGGGGGTTCACCGGGGAGCTGTTTTTT.

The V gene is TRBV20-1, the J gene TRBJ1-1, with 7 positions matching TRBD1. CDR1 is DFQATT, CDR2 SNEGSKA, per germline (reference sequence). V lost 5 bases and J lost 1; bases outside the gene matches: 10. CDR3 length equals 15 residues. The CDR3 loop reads CSAFISGTANTEAFF. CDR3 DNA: TGCAGTGCTTTTATCTCCGGGACAGCGAACACTGAAGCTTTCTTT.

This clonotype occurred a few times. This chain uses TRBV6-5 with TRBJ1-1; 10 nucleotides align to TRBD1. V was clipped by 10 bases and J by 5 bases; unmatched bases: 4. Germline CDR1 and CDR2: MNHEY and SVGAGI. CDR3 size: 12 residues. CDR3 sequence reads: CATQDRGTEAFF. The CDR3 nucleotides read TGTGCCACCCAGGACAGGGGGACTGAAGCTTTCTTT.

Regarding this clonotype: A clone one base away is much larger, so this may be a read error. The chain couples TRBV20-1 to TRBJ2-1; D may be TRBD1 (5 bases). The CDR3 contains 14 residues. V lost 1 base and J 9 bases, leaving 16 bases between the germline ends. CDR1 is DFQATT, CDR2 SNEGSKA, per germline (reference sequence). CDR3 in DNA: TGCAGTGCTAGAGTCGGCGTGGCCCAGGGTGAGCAGTTCTTC. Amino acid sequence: CSARVGVAQGEQFF.

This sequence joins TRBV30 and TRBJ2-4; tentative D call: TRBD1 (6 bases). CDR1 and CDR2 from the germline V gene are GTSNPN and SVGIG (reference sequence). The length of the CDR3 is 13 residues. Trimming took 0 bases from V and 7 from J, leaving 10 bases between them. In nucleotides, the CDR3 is TGTGCCTGGAGTGTAGCAGGGGTGAACATTCAGTACTTC. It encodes CAWSVAGVNIQYF.

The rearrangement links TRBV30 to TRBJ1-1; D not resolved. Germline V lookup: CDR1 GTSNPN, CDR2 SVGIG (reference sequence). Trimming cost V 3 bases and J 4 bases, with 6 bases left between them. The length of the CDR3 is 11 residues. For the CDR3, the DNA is TGTGCCTGGAGCACAGTCACTGAAGCTTTCTTT. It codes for CAWSTVTEAFF.

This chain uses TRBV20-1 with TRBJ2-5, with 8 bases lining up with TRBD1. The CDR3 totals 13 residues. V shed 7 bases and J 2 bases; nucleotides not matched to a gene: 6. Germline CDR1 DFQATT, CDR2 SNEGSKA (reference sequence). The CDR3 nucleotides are TGCAGTGGCGAAGGACAGGGACAAGAGACCCAGTACTTC. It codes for CSGEGQGQETQYF.

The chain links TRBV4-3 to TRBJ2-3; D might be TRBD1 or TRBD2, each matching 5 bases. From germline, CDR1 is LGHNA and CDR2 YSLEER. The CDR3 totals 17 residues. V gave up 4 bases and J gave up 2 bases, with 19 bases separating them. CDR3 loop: CASSPIAWDQYTDTQYF. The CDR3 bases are TGCGCCAGCAGCCCAATCGCCTGGGACCAATACACAGATACGCAGTATTTT.

This CDR3 is CASSLAAGLTEAFF. Here the CDR3 DNA reads TGTGCCAGCAGTTTAGCAGCGGGGCTCACTGAAGCTTTCTTT. The gene calls are TRBV27 and TRBJ1-1, with a possible D match to TRBD1 (5 bases). The V end lost 2 bases, the J end lost 4 bases, and 11 bases lay between the germline ends. The CDR3 has 14 amino acids. From germline, CDR1 is MNHEY and CDR2 SMNVEV (reference sequence).